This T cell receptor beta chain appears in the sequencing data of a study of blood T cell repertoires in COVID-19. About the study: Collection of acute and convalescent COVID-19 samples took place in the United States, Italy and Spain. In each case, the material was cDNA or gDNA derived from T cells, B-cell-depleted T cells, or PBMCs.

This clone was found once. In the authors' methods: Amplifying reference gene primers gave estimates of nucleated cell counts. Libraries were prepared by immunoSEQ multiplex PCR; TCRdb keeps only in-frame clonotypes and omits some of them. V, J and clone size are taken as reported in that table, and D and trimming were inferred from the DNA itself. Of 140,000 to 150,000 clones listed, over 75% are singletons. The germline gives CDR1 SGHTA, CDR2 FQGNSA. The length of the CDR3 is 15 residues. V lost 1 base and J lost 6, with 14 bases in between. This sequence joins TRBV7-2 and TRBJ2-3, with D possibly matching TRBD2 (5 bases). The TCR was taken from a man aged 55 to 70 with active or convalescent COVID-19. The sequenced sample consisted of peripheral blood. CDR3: CASSLVSRTGDTQYF. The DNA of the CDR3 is TGTGCCAGCAGCTTAGTATCGAGGACTGGTGATACGCAGTATTTT.